These 17 T cell receptor beta chains were all obtained from the same sample, sequenced in a study of shared clonotypes between healthy human individuals. TCRdb keeps only in-frame clones here, not all; method: immunoSEQ multiplex PCR. The sample carries 950,000 to 1,200,000 clones, roughly 80% recorded once. The specimen sequenced was memory CD4+ T cells from PBMCs. Subset indicated: CD45RA-negative fraction. The receptors shown here come from a man younger than 30 in good health. Some clones in this sample may be carry-over from other donors' samples.

The CDR3 is CASSLIQGRDGYTF. The CDR3 DNA reads TGCGCCAGCAGCTTGATACAGGGGCGGGATGGCTACACCTTC. The rearrangement links TRBV5-1 to TRBJ1-2; 7 nucleotides align to TRBD1. CDR1 is SGHRS, CDR2 YFSETQ, per germline. The CDR3 spans 14 residues. After removal of 1 base from V and 6 bases from J, the junction contained 6 bases not matched to a gene.

This rearrangement joins TRBV30 to TRBJ1-5; 12 bases match TRBD1. Germline CDR1 is GTSNPN and CDR2 is SVGIG (reference sequence). This CDR3 has 16 residues. Trimming at V came to 3 bases and at J to 6 bases, leaving 9 bases not matched to a gene. The CDR3 here is CAWSPMGQGAPQPQHF. DNA for the CDR3: TGTGCCTGGAGCCCAATGGGACAGGGGGCGCCTCAGCCCCAGCATTTT.

This clone was seen ten or more times. The gene calls are TRBV9 and TRBJ1-1; 7 bases are shared with TRBD1. J lost 4 bases, V lost 0 bases, and 6 bases had no gene match. The germline gives CDR1 SGDLS, CDR2 YYNGEE. The CDR3 totals 15 residues. CDR3 sequence: CASSVDEGAGTEAFF. The CDR3 coding sequence is TGTGCCAGCAGCGTAGATGAGGGGGCCGGCACTGAAGCTTTCTTT.

This sequence joins TRBV7-2 and TRBJ1-2, with 10 bases fitting TRBD1. Per germline, CDR1 SGHTA and CDR2 FQGNSA. The length of the CDR3 is 17 residues. The ends lost 4 bases at V and 2 bases at J; junction bases unmatched: 10. The CDR3 region is CASSYLLGGQGNYGYTF. In nucleotides, the CDR3 is TGTGCCAGCAGCTACCTCCTGGGGGGACAGGGGAACTATGGCTACACCTTC.

This clone was counted between two and nine times. J is TRBJ1-1 and V is TRBV27; TRBD1 matches at 12 bases. Germline V gives CDR1 MNHEY, CDR2 SMNVEV (reference sequence). CDR3 size: 18 residues. V trimming: 6 bases; J trimming: 2 bases; junction bases outside the gene matches: 13. This CDR3 is CASSSDRGQGAGNTEAFF. DNA for the CDR3: TGTGCCAGCAGCTCGGATAGGGGACAGGGGGCCGGAAACACTGAAGCTTTCTTT.

V gene TRBV30 combines with J gene TRBJ2-3; a possible D gene is TRBD1 (5 bases). The CDR3 covers 11 residues. With 3 bases removed from V and 6 bases from J, the gap between germline ends came to 7 bases. Germline values: CDR1 GTSNPN, CDR2 SVGIG (reference sequence). The CDR3 sequence is CAWRNRDTQYF. The CDR3 DNA sequence: TGTGCCTGGAGGAACAGGGATACGCAGTATTTT.

This rearrangement joins TRBV5-1 to TRBJ1-1, with 10 bases lining up with TRBD1. Germline V gene sequence: CDR1 SGHRS, CDR2 YFSETQ. V lost 5 bases to trimming and J lost 4 bases; unmatched junction nucleotides: 5. CDR3 length: 14 amino acids. CDR3 loop: CASRTTGGGTEAFF. In nucleotides, the CDR3 is TGCGCCAGCAGAACGACAGGGGGCGGCACTGAAGCTTTCTTT.

A remark on this clone: The same CDR3 is also encoded by other DNA sequences in this sample. The chain couples TRBV30 to TRBJ2-3; D not certain. V lost 3 bases and J lost 4, with 11 bases in between. The CDR3 contains 13 residues. CDR1 is GTSNPN and CDR2 is SVGIG in the germline V gene (reference sequence). The CDR3 reads CAWSLFEADTQYF. CDR3 sequence (DNA): TGTGCCTGGAGCCTCTTTGAGGCAGATACGCAGTATTTT.

The rearrangement links TRBV4-3 to TRBJ2-7; 9 bases map to TRBD2. This CDR3 has 16 residues. V was clipped by 0 bases and J by 2 bases; unmatched bases: 5. Germline CDR1 is LGHNA and CDR2 is YSLEER. The CDR3 DNA sequence: TGCGCCAGCAGCCAAGACGCTAGCGGGAACCCCTACGAGCAGTACTTC. This encodes CASSQDASGNPYEQYF.

The rearrangement uses TRBV7-9 and TRBJ2-5; TRBD1 aligns across 8 bases. With 5 bases clipped from V and 2 bases from J, the junction kept 7 bases outside the gene matches. CDR1 SEHNR and CDR2 FQNEAQ come from the germline V gene (reference sequence). The CDR3 runs to 15 residues. CDR3 DNA: TGTGCCAGCAGCCCTCCGGGACAGGATCAAGAGACCCAGTACTTC. Protein product: CASSPPGQDQETQYF.

The chain uses TRBV5-8 and TRBJ1-2; D is perhaps TRBD1 (5 bases). V lost 3 bases and J lost 0, with 9 bases in between. In germline, CDR1 is SGHTS, CDR2 YDEGEE. The CDR3 has 14 amino acids. This CDR3 is CASSWDGPNYGYTF. The CDR3 bases are TGTGCCAGCAGCTGGGACGGTCCTAACTATGGCTACACCTTC.

The V and J genes are TRBV7-9 and TRBJ2-5; the match to TRBD2 covers 11 bases. J was trimmed by 5 bases and V by 5 bases; bases with no gene match: 16. This CDR3 region has 18 residues. Germline V gene data show CDR1 as SEHNR and CDR2 as FQNEAQ (reference sequence). CDR3 residues: CASSASPGLAEGGETQYF. The CDR3 bases are TGTGCCAGCAGCGCCAGCCCGGGACTAGCGGAGGGGGGGGAGACCCAGTACTTC.

CDR3 region: CASNDNREGTHMDTQYF. The CDR3 DNA is TGTGCCAGTAACGACAACAGGGAAGGGACCCACATGGATACGCAGTATTTT. The rearrangement uses TRBV19 and TRBJ2-3; D is perhaps TRBD1 (6 bases). The CDR3 totals 17 residues. Germline V gene sequence: CDR1 LNHDA, CDR2 SQIVND (reference sequence). V was clipped by 7 bases and J by 6 bases, with 26 bases between them.

V gene TRBV9 combines with J gene TRBJ1-5, with D uncertain. The CDR3 is 14 amino acids. Germline-derived CDR1 and CDR2 are SGDLS and YYNGEE. V shed 4 bases and J shed 4 bases, with 12 bases lying between them. In DNA, the CDR3 is TGTGCCAGCAGCACCCAACCCGAAAATCAGCCCCAGCATTTT. This translates into CASSTQPENQPQHF.

The chain carries TRBV7-7 and TRBJ2-2; 15 bases map to TRBD2. CDR3 length equals 17 residues. The germline CDR1 and CDR2 sequences are SSHAT and FNYEAQ (reference sequence). V lost 5 bases to trimming and J lost 6 bases; unmatched junction nucleotides: 7. The CDR3 DNA sequence: TGTGCCAGCAGCAGGGGACTAGCGGGGGGCCCACCCGGGGAGCTGTTTTTT. Protein sequence: CASSRGLAGGPPGELFF.

V usage is TRBV5-1 and J usage is TRBJ2-7; 9 bases agree with TRBD2. With V trimmed by 3 bases and J by 1 base, 5 bases remained unmatched. The CDR3 totals 15 residues. Germline V lookup: CDR1 SGHRS, CDR2 YFSETQ. For the CDR3, the DNA is TGCGCCAGCAGCTCCGGACTAGCGTTATCCTACGAGCAGTACTTC. Translated: CASSSGLALSYEQYF.

The rearrangement joins TRBV18 to TRBJ1-3; D not resolved. There are 15 residues in the CDR3. Per the germline V gene, CDR1 is KGHSH and CDR2 is LQKENI. V shed 3 bases and J shed 6 bases, with 15 bases lying between them. The CDR3 is CASSPSPQIENTIYF. In nucleotides, the CDR3 is TGTGCCAGCTCACCGTCGCCACAGATAGAAAACACCATATATTTT.